Below, 5 T cell receptor beta chains from the same sample are listed, as sequenced in a study of Graves' ophthalmopathy and Graves' hyperthyroidism. The authors amplified TCR beta CDR3 regions, and they did so from RNA transcripts for repertoire sequencing. In the first round, RT-PCR was carried out with HTBI primers, and a multiplex PCR formed the second round. A single record per CDR3 protein comes from TCRdb applying MiXCR to the multiplex PCR reads. Here the sample spans roughly 420,000 distinct CDR3 sequences, 20% to 25% being singletons. Sequenced material: peripheral blood. These receptors originate from a woman aged 18-35 years with stable Graves' hyperthyroidism.

This clonotype was counted between two and nine times. The gene calls are TRBV3-1 and TRBJ2-7; no reliable D call. The germline V and J ends were trimmed by 5 bases and 3 bases, with 11 bases remaining between them. Germline V gene sequence: CDR1 LGHDT, CDR2 YNNKEL (reference sequence). This CDR3 spans 13 amino acids. The CDR3, as DNA: TGTGCCAGCAGCAAGTCCCCGTTCTACGAGCAGTACTTC. It is translated as CASSKSPFYEQYF.

This clonotype was observed at least ten times. The chain recombines TRBV7-8 with TRBJ1-6; 9 nucleotides match TRBD1. The V segment lost 5 bases and the J segment 9 bases; nucleotides outside the gene matches: 5. The CDR3 consists of 14 residues. CDR1 is SGHVS, CDR2 FQNEAQ, per germline. In DNA, the CDR3 is TGTGCCAGCAGCCGGGACAGGGCTAGTTCACCCCTCCACTTT. Amino acids: CASSRDRASSPLHF. Supplemented by reference TRBV7-8 and TRBJ1-6, the full variable domain reads GAGVSQSPRYKVAKRGQDVALRCDPISGHVSLFWYQQALGQGPEFLTYFQNEAQLDKSGLPSDRFFAERPEGSVSTLKIQRTQQEDSAVYLCASSRDRASSPLHFGNGTRLTVT.

This clonotype has more than one count but fewer than ten. This chain joins TRBV3-1 and TRBJ1-5; possibly TRBD1 for D (5 bases). This CDR3 is built from 15 residues. V lost 3 bases and J lost 5, with 14 bases in between. Germline V gene data show CDR1 as LGHDT and CDR2 as YNNKEL (reference sequence). CDR3 protein: CASSQGPHGDQPQHF. In nucleotides, the CDR3 is TGTGCCAGCAGCCAGGGGCCGCACGGGGATCAGCCCCAGCATTTT.

This clonotype showed up just a few times. The chain links TRBV25-1 to TRBJ2-3, with TRBD1 matching 7 bases. CDR1 and CDR2 from the germline V gene are MGHDK and SYGVNS. Unmatched junction bases numbered 13, after V lost 3 bases and J lost 4 bases. CDR3 size: 17 residues. CDR3 DNA: TGTGCCAGCAGTGATCGCCCACAGGGGTTGTTCGCAGATACGCAGTATTTT. Translating it yields CASSDRPQGLFADTQYF. The entire variable domain, with the rest obtained from reference TRBV25-1 and TRBJ2-3, is as follows: EADIYQTPRYLVIGTGKKITLECSQTMGHDKMYWYQQDPGMELHLIHYSYGVNSTEKGDLSSESTVSRIRTEHFPLTLESARPSHTSQYLCASSDRPQGLFADTQYFGPGTRLTVL.

This clonotype was counted ten times or more. This sequence joins TRBV28 and TRBJ1-2; 9 bases match TRBD1. This CDR3 spans 13 amino acids. Germline V gives CDR1 MDHEN, CDR2 SYDVKM. The ends lost 8 bases at V and 2 bases at J; junction bases unmatched: 3. As DNA, the CDR3 is TGTGCCAGCGAGGACAGGGGCAACTATGGCTACACCTTC. This encodes CASEDRGNYGYTF.